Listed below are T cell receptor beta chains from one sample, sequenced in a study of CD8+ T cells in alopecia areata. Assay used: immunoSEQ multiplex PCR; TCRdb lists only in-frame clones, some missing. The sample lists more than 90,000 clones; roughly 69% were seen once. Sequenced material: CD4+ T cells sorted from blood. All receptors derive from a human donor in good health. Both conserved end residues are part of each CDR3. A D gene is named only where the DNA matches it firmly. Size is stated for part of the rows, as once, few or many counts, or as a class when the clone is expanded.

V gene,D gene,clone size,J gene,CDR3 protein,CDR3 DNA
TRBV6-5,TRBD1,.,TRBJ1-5,CASSYSGQGQPQHF,TGTGCCAGCAGTTACTCGGGACAGGGCCAGCCCCAGCATTTT
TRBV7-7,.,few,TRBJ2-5,CASSPSRGETQYF,TGTGCCAGCAGCCCGAGCAGGGGAGAGACCCAGTACTTC
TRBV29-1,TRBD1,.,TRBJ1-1,CSVRRGDSTEAFF,TGCAGCGTAAGAAGGGGGGACAGCACTGAAGCTTTCTTT
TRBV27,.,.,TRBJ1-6,CASSSLYRSINSPLHF,TGTGCCAGCAGCTCCCTTTACCGATCTATAAATTCACCCCTCCACTTT
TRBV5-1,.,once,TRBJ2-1,CASSLQYNEQFF,TGCGCCAGCAGCCTGCAGTACAATGAGCAGTTCTTC
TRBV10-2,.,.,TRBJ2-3,CASSERGDESTDTQYF,TGCGCCAGCAGTGAGAGGGGTGACGAGAGCACAGATACGCAGTATTTT
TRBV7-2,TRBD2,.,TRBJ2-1,CASSDRTSGGRYEQFF,TGTGCCAGCAGCGATAGAACTAGCGGGGGTCGTTATGAGCAGTTCTTC
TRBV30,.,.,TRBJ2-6,CAWSSDSGANVLTF,TGTGCCTGGAGCTCCGACTCTGGGGCCAACGTCCTGACTTTC
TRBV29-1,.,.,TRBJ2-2,CSVERAPGELFF,TGCAGCGTTGAGAGGGCCCCCGGGGAGCTGTTTTTT
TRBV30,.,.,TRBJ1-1,CAWRPRPNTEAFF,TGTGCCTGGAGACCCAGGCCCAATACTGAAGCTTTCTTT
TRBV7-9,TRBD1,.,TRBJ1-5,CASSLTGGGNQPQHF,TGTGCCAGCAGCCTCACAGGGGGGGGCAATCAGCCCCAGCATTTT
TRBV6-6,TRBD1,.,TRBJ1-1,CASSPGQGGAFF,TGTGCCAGCAGCCCGGGACAGGGAGGCGCTTTCTTT
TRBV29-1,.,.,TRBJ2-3,CSVGAMGDTQYF,TGCAGCGTTGGCGCCATGGGAGATACGCAGTATTTT
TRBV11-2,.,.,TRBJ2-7,CASSLVRGYEQYF,TGTGCCAGCAGCTTAGTTCGGGGCTACGAGCAGTACTTC
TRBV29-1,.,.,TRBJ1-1,CSVEVRRPNTEAFF,TGCAGCGTTGAAGTCCGAAGACCGAACACTGAAGCTTTCTTT
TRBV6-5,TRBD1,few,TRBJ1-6,CASSRGQGRSPLHF,TGTGCCAGCAGCCGGGGACAGGGGAGATCACCCCTCCACTTT
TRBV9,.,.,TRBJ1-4,CASSRAFGGKLFF,TGTGCCAGCAGCCGAGCCTTTGGGGGAAAACTGTTTTTT
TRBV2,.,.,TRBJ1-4,CASRGDNRGKLFF,TGTGCCAGCAGGGGGGACAACCGGGGAAAACTGTTTTTT
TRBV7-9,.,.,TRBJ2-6,CASSFTGLGANVLTF,TGTGCCAGCAGCTTTACAGGGTTGGGGGCCAACGTCCTGACTTTC
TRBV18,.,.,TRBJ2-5,CASSDQETQYF,TGTGCCAGCTCGGACCAAGAGACCCAGTACTTC
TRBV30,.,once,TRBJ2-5,CAWSRRAQETQYF,TGTGCCTGGAGTAGGAGGGCACAAGAGACCCAGTACTTC
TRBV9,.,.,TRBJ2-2,CASSATRHPNTGELFF,TGTGCCAGCAGCGCCACCCGACACCCGAACACCGGGGAGCTGTTTTTT
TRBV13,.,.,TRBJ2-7,CASSCWGELNYEQYF,TGTGCCAGCAGCTGCTGGGGAGAGCTTAACTACGAGCAGTACTTC
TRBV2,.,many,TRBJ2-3,CASSSEGTQYF,TGTGCCAGCAGTTCGGAAGGTACGCAGTATTTT
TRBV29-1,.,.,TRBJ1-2,CSVDRTSFSANYGYTF,TGCAGCGTTGATAGGACAAGCTTCTCGGCTAACTATGGCTACACCTTC
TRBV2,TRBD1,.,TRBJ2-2,CASSDRDRSTGELFF,TGTGCCAGCAGTGATAGGGACAGGTCCACCGGGGAGCTGTTTTTT